The 12 T cell receptor beta chains presented below share a single source sample, sequenced in a study of T-cell reconstitution after alpha-beta-depleted transplantation in children (dated by TCRdb to 2016 to 2017). This sample's treatment or condition label indicates: allogeneic hematopoietic cell transplantation with graft depleted of TCRalphabeta T cells and CD19 B cells. Library creation used PCR. The instrument given in TCRdb is Illumina HiSeq 2500. TCR library preparation used molecular barcoding, with unique molecular identifiers applied to normalize quantification of the TCRbeta repertoire. The public reads were reprocessed in TCRdb via fastp at Q25 and MiXCR, keeping in-frame beta chains. Every entry covers one CDR3 protein and lists the most common genes and DNA from its rows. This sample is represented by around 960,000 distinct CDR3 sequences; 25% to 35% of them were singletons. 28% of the sample is in the top ten clones.

This material consisted of PBMCs, mostly from graft donor cells, taken 360 days after TCRalphabeta/CD19-depleted stem cell transplant. All receptors come from a boy younger than two who had a stem cell transplant for SCID, so the T cells may come from the graft donor.

The V call is TRBV28, the J call TRBJ2-2; TRBD1 matches 7 bases. The CDR3 is 15 residues long. V lost 7 bases, J lost 1 base, and 6 bases stayed unmatched. Germline V gene data show CDR1 as MDHEN and CDR2 as SYDVKM. CDR3 nucleotide sequence: TGTGCCAGCACCACCGGGACAGTGAACACCGGGGAGCTGTTTTTT. Translation: CASTTGTVNTGELFF.

V is TRBV20-1 and J is TRBJ2-7; perhaps TRBD1 as D (5 bases). Germline V gene data show CDR1 as DFQATT and CDR2 as SNEGSKA (reference sequence). The CDR3 runs 13 residues. Trimming left V 5 bases short and J 5 bases short, with 16 bases between. The CDR3, as DNA: TGCAGTGCTCGATATCCCAGGGTTGACGAGCAGTACTTC. Amino acids: CSARYPRVDEQYF.

This clonotype turned up a few times. The chain is built from TRBV24-1 and TRBJ2-1; D call uncertain. Germline CDR1 is KGHDR and CDR2 is SFDVKD. This CDR3 has 12 residues. The ends were cut back, 2 bases at V and 8 bases at J, with 6 bases in the middle. CDR3 DNA sequence: TGTGCCACCAGTGATTGGCGAGATGAGCAGTTCTTC. It is translated as CATSDWRDEQFF.

This rearrangement joins TRBV29-1 to TRBJ2-3; a weak D match, TRBD1 (5 bases). CDR1 and CDR2 (germline): SQVTM, ANQGSEA. The CDR3 has 16 amino acids. V lost 0 bases to trimming and J lost 0 bases, with 13 bases between them. CDR3 amino acids: CSVEDRSWGSTDTQYF. CDR3 DNA sequence: TGCAGCGTTGAAGATCGGAGCTGGGGCAGCACAGATACGCAGTATTTT.

This clonotype was detected a few times. The rearrangement joins TRBV27 to TRBJ2-7, with D possibly TRBD1 on 6 matching bases. Trimming pared 6 bases from V and 0 bases from J, leaving 12 bases between. The CDR3 contains 14 residues. CDR1 MNHEY and CDR2 SMNVEV come from the germline V gene (reference sequence). CDR3 nucleotide sequence: TGTGCCAGCAGCACAGGGCCCTACTCCTACGAGCAGTACTTC. Protein sequence: CASSTGPYSYEQYF.

The rearrangement links TRBV5-1 to TRBJ1-1; possibly TRBD1 for D (6 bases). The CDR3 sequence is 13 residues long. Germline V gene sequence: CDR1 SGHRS, CDR2 YFSETQ. V gave up 4 bases and J gave up 5 bases, with 12 bases separating them. CDR3 residues: CASSRQESTEAFF. For the CDR3, the DNA is TGCGCCAGCAGCAGACAGGAGAGTACTGAAGCTTTCTTT.

The gene calls are TRBV2 and TRBJ1-1; D is uncertain. This CDR3 region has 13 residues. Germline CDR1 SNHLY, CDR2 FYNNEI. V lost 1 base to trimming and J lost 6 bases, with 9 bases between them. The CDR3 nucleotides read TGTGCCAGCAGTGAAGTGGGCAGCCCTGAAGCTTTCTTT. Amino acid sequence: CASSEVGSPEAFF.

This clonotype was seen only a few times. The chain uses TRBV5-1 and TRBJ1-5; D remains ambiguous. This CDR3 spans 15 amino acids. Germline CDR1 and CDR2: SGHRS and YFSETQ. The V end lost 4 bases, the J end lost 0 bases, and 11 bases lay between the germline ends. In nucleotides, the CDR3 is TGCGCCAGCAGCCCGGGGTCGTATAGCAATCAGCCCCAGCATTTT. This translates into CASSPGSYSNQPQHF.

This clonotype occurred a few times. The V gene is TRBV10-3, the J gene TRBJ1-1; a weak D match, TRBD1 (6 bases). Germline CDR1 reads ENHRY; CDR2 reads SYGVKD. With 0 bases removed from V and 0 bases from J, the gap between germline ends came to 11 bases. The CDR3 is made up of 16 amino acids. CDR3 in DNA: TGTGCCATCAGTGAGTCGGACAGTAGAATGAACACTGAAGCTTTCTTT. It is translated as CAISESDSRMNTEAFF.

This clonotype was counted only a few times. This rearrangement joins TRBV20-1 to TRBJ2-2; TRBD2 matches at 7 bases. Germline V gene sequence: CDR1 DFQATT, CDR2 SNEGSKA (reference sequence). CDR3 length: 16 amino acids. With 6 bases clipped from V and 4 bases from J, the junction kept 14 bases outside the gene matches. CDR3 residues: CSATGGGPLLTGELFF. The DNA of the CDR3 is TGCAGTGCGACGGGAGGCGGACCACTCCTCACCGGGGAGCTGTTTTTT.

In this sample, this clonotype turned up a few times. V usage is TRBV5-1 and J usage is TRBJ1-6; 10 bases are a match to TRBD1. V shed 2 bases, J shed 8 bases, and the junction held 1 base outside the gene matches. The CDR3 contains 14 residues. The germline V gene encodes CDR1 SGHRS and CDR2 YFSETQ. In DNA form, the CDR3 reads TGCGCCAGCAGCTTTGGGACAGGGGATTCACCCCTCCACTTT. This translates into CASSFGTGDSPLHF.

This clonotype was found a few times. V and J are TRBV3-1 and TRBJ1-2, with D hard to call. CDR1 LGHDT and CDR2 YNNKEL come from the germline V gene (reference sequence). CDR3 size: 15 residues. V lost 4 bases and J lost 3, with 15 bases in between. CDR3 coding DNA: TGTGCCAGCAGCCCCCCCCGTTCAAGCGACTATGGCTACACCTTC. Translating it yields CASSPPRSSDYGYTF.